The source of this TCR beta chain is a study of T-cell reconstitution after alpha-beta-depleted transplantation in children (TCRdb year 2016). For the study in its entirety: T-cell immune reconstitution after TCRalphabeta/CD19-depleted allogeneic hematopoietic cell transplantation in children was quantitatively tracked in the study by means of TCR repertoire profiling.

Summary of the overall study and its limitations: Hyperexpanded clone frequencies declined over subsequent months; after one year, T-cell counts and TCRbeta diversity were mostly attributed to newly produced T cells. The high TCRbeta diversity at day 60 in some patients was ascribed to recipient T cells and intrathymic progenitors that had survived conditioning. Apparently early alphabetaT-cell count recovery about two months after transplant reportedly relied on only several hundred rapidly expanded clones derived from non-depleted graft cells.

In this sample, this clonotype turned up many times. It lacks a known antigen. No base quality information exists; no much larger clone differs at one position. CDR1 and CDR2 were assigned from the germline V gene (reference sequence) as DFQATT and SNEGSKA. Including cysteine and phenylalanine, the CDR3 has 14 amino acids. Only CDR3 DNA remains: 42 bases, in frame from the first base. Trimming accounts for 2 bases at V and 1 base at J, while the number of junction bases matched to no gene is 4. The receptor library was made with PCR. The listed sequencing device is Illumina HiSeq 2500. Molecular barcoding was employed in the preparation of TCR libraries, with unique molecular identifiers being used to normalize TCRbeta repertoire quantification. TCRdb trimmed public reads at Q25 via fastp, called clones via MiXCR and kept in-frame beta chains. Each entry is one CDR3 protein sequence, shown with its most common DNA and genes. The sample table lists about 27,000 distinct CDR3 sequences, roughly a sixth of them with a count of one. The top ten clones comprise roughly 35% of the sample.

This sample's time point label indicates: day 60 (about 2 months) after transplantation. Interpreted using the paper, the treatment or condition label stands for: allogeneic hematopoietic cell transplantation with graft depleted of TCRalphabeta T cells and CD19 B cells. The children who served as transplant recipients had been given grafts of TCRalphabeta/CD19-depleted allogeneic hematopoietic cells. Sequencing was performed on PBMCs, mostly from graft donor cells, taken 60 days after TCRalphabeta/CD19-depleted stem cell transplant. The TCR was taken from a male patient aged 2-15 years who had a stem cell transplant for acute lymphoblastic leukemia, so the T cells may come from the graft donor. The rearrangement combines TRBV20-1 with TRBJ1-1; 7 central nucleotides agree with TRBD1. The CDR3 is CSARWGQTNTEAFF. In nucleotides, the sequence is TGCAGTGCTAGATGGGGACAGACGAACACTGAAGCTTTCTTT.